The rows below give T cell receptor beta chains drawn from one sample of a study of type 1 regulatory T cells. From the reads, TCRdb called clonotypes with MiXCR, one entry per CDR3 protein. Of about 65,000 distinct CDR3 sequences listed, roughly 50% are singletons. These receptors have no identified antigens. Sequenced: cultured non-Tr1 T cells, either the whole culture or a sorted T cell fraction (not recorded which). The receptors derive from a human donor in good health. CDR3s include the opening cysteine and the closing phenylalanine or tryptophan. D genes are given only for firm matches. Where a row states a size, it is once, few, many or the class of an expanded clone; other rows omit it.

size	D	J	length	V	CDR3	DNA
-	-	TRBJ2-3	14	TRBV5-5	CASRKGLITDTQYF	TGTGCCAGCAGGAAGGGACTTATCACAGATACGCAGTATTTT
-	TRBD1	TRBJ2-7	16	TRBV12-3/TRBV12-4	CASSSGQGAISYEQYF	TGTGCCAGCAGCTCGGGGCAGGGGGCGATTTCCTACGAGCAGTACTTC
-	-	TRBJ1-2	13	TRBV7-9	CASSPGQAYGYTF	TGTGCCAGCAGCCCAGGACAAGCCTATGGCTACACCTTC
-	TRBD1	TRBJ1-1	14	TRBV10-3	CAISAGGRNTEAFF	TGTGCCATCAGTGCAGGGGGCAGGAACACTGAAGCTTTCTTT
few	-	TRBJ1-5	13	TRBV2	CASTGQGNQPQHF	TGTGCCAGCACCGGCCAGGGCAATCAGCCCCAGCATTTT
once	TRBD1	TRBJ1-2	13	TRBV19	CASSRTGDYGYTF	TGTGCCAGTAGCCGAACAGGGGACTATGGCTACACCTTC
-	-	TRBJ2-1	14	TRBV7-9	CASSLMAGSHEQFF	TGTGCCAGCAGCTTAATGGCAGGATCTCATGAGCAGTTCTTC
few	-	TRBJ2-4	16	TRBV7-9	CASSLDSGFGGNIQYF	TGTGCCAGCAGCTTAGATTCCGGGTTTGGAGGAAACATTCAGTACTTC
few	-	TRBJ1-2	13	TRBV7-9	CASSRGGGYGYTF	TGTGCCAGCAGCCGTGGAGGGGGCTATGGCTACACCTTC
-	-	TRBJ1-3	12	TRBV20-1	CSARGKGNTIYF	TGCAGTGCTAGAGGGAAGGGAAACACCATATATTTT
-	TRBD2	TRBJ2-5	13	TRBV5-1	CASQRGGGETQYF	TGCGCCAGCCAGCGGGGGGGCGGAGAGACCCAGTACTTC
few	TRBD1	TRBJ2-4	18	TRBV7-8	CASSLEVGQVIAKNIQYF	TGTGCCAGCAGCTTAGAGGTCGGACAGGTGATAGCCAAAAACATTCAGTACTTC
-	TRBD2	TRBJ2-7	15	TRBV7-2	CASSAATSGGYEQYF	TGTGCCAGCAGCGCAGCGACTAGCGGGGGCTACGAGCAGTACTTC
-	-	TRBJ2-2	14	TRBV20-1	CSASRGSGTGELFF	TGCAGTGCTAGCCGGGGCTCGGGCACCGGGGAGCTGTTTTTT
medium-sized	TRBD1	TRBJ1-5	15	TRBV20-1	CSAGPGQLTGQPQHF	TGCAGTGCCGGACCGGGACAGCTGACCGGTCAGCCCCAGCATTTT
-	-	TRBJ2-2	13	TRBV7-2	CASSTLSAGELFF	TGTGCCAGCAGTACCCTGAGTGCCGGGGAGCTGTTTTTT
-	-	TRBJ2-5	14	TRBV11-3	CASSQRDFQETQYF	TGTGCCAGCAGCCAAAGGGACTTCCAAGAGACCCAGTACTTC
few	-	TRBJ2-7	13	TRBV12-3/TRBV12-4	CASSLASGVGQYF	TGTGCCAGCAGTTTAGCGTCGGGGGTCGGGCAGTACTTC
-	-	TRBJ1-2	13	TRBV19	CASSATGNYGYTF	TGTGCCAGTAGTGCAACAGGGAACTATGGCTACACCTTC
-	TRBD2	TRBJ2-3	14	TRBV5-4	CASSPGLAGSTQYF	TGTGCCAGCAGCCCTGGGCTAGCGGGTTCTACGCAGTATTTT
few	-	TRBJ1-1	14	TRBV5-1	CASQKGGSLTEAFF	TGCGCCAGTCAAAAGGGGGGGTCCTTGACTGAAGCTTTCTTT
-	TRBD1	TRBJ1-2	13	TRBV27	CASSQRDRSGYTF	TGTGCCAGCAGTCAGAGGGACAGGAGTGGCTACACCTTC
few	-	TRBJ1-1	13	TRBV6-2/TRBV6-3	CASSYTRGTEAFF	TGTGCCAGCAGCTACACACGAGGTACTGAAGCTTTCTTT
-	TRBD2	TRBJ2-2	15	TRBV6-5	CASGQGLAGTGELFF	TGTGCCAGCGGCCAGGGACTAGCGGGGACCGGGGAGCTGTTTTTT
-	TRBD2	TRBJ2-1	15	TRBV7-2	CASSLGLAGATEQFF	TGTGCCAGCAGCTTAGGGCTAGCGGGGGCTACAGAGCAGTTCTTC
few	-	TRBJ2-5	16	TRBV5-1	CASSLTPPPGEETQYF	TGCGCCAGCAGCTTAACCCCCCCGCCGGGTGAAGAGACCCAGTACTTC
-	-	TRBJ2-4	17	TRBV7-3	CASSPGPERGAKNIQYF	TGTGCCAGCTCCCCAGGGCCCGAACGGGGAGCCAAAAACATTCAGTACTTC
-	-	TRBJ2-5	15	TRBV5-1	CASSFRQEIGGTQYF	TGCGCCAGCAGCTTTCGACAGGAGATAGGTGGGACCCAGTACTTC
-	TRBD1	TRBJ2-5	14	TRBV4-1	CASTRTGAGETRYF	TGCGCCAGCACCCGGACAGGGGCGGGAGAGACCCGGTACTTC
-	-	TRBJ1-2	12	TRBV30	CAWSRQVDGYTF	TGTGCCTGGTCCAGACAGGTCGATGGCTACACCTTC
many	-	TRBJ2-5	15	TRBV20-1	CSASRGSVLQETQYF	TGCAGTGCTAGCCGGGGGTCGGTCCTCCAAGAGACCCAGTACTTC
few	-	TRBJ1-3	14	TRBV5-6	CASSLGQTGNTIYF	TGTGCCAGCAGCTTGGGGCAAACTGGAAACACCATATATTTT
-	TRBD2	TRBJ2-7	17	TRBV20-1	CSAITNWELAGSYEQYF	TGCAGTGCTATTACAAATTGGGAACTAGCGGGGTCCTACGAGCAGTACTTC
many	-	TRBJ1-2	10	TRBV29-1	CSVEEGGYTF	TGCAGCGTAGAGGAGGGTGGCTACACCTTC